This T cell receptor (beta chain) stems from a study of T cells in localized non-small cell lung cancer. The assay was immunoSEQ multiplex PCR, and TCRdb's table has in-frame clones only and misses some. This sample carries some 41,000 clones, 65% to 90% of them seen once, and the ten largest clones take 7.8%. Germline V gene lookup returns CDR1 MDHEN and CDR2 SYDVKM. CDR3 length equals 16 residues. After removal of 2 bases from V and 0 bases from J, the junction contained 6 bases not matched to a gene. This receptor was obtained from a man aged 35 to 69 with stage II lung adenocarcinoma. The sample here was PBMCs, taken before any cancer treatment. V gene TRBV28 combines with J gene TRBJ2-7, with 8 bases matching TRBD2. The chain's CDR3 is CASSLDQRGLSYEQYF. CDR3 DNA sequence: TGTGCCAGCAGTTTAGACCAGCGGGGGCTCTCCTACGAGCAGTACTTC.